This T cell receptor (beta chain) derives from a study of T cells in Graves' hyperthyroidism and ophthalmopathy. It was RNA transcripts that yielded the amplified TCR beta CDR3 regions. Initially, a first-round RT-PCR of the TCR CDR3 employed the HTBI primer set. TCRdb itself ran the multiplex PCR reads through MiXCR, one entry per CDR3 protein. The repertoire includes roughly 740,000 distinct CDR3 sequences, less than 20% of them detected once, and under 10% sits in the top ten. This clonotype was detected ten times or more. About 10 ml of fresh peripheral blood supplied the PBMCs. The CDR3 extends over 15 amino acids. Germline CDR1 is SQVTM and CDR2 is ANQGSEA. V dropped 7 bases and J dropped 0; count of bases not matched to a gene: 5.

The sequenced sample was blood. This clonotype originated in a man younger than 35 with Graves' hyperthyroidism. The rearrangement uses TRBV29-1 and TRBJ2-3; 12 nucleotides agree with TRBD2. The CDR3 nucleotides read TGCAGCGCTGCTCTAGCGGGAGGGAGCACAGATACGCAGTATTTT. Translated: CSAALAGGSTDTQYF.